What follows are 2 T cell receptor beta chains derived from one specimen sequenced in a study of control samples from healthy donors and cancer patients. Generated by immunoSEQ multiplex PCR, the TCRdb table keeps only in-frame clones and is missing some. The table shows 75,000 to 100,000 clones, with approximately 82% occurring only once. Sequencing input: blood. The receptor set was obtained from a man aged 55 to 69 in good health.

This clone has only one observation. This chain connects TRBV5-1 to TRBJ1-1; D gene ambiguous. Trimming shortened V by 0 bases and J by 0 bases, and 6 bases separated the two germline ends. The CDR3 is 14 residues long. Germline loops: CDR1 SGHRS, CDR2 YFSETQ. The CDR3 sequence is CASSLAEMNTEAFF. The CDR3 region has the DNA TGCGCCAGCAGCTTGGCTGAGATGAACACTGAAGCTTTCTTT.

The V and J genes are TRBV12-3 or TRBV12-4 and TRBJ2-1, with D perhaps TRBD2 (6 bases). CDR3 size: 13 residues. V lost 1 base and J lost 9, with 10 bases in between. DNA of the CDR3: TGTGCCAGCAGTTTAGGGCAGGGACTTGAGCAGTTCTTC. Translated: CASSLGQGLEQFF.